This T cell receptor beta chain is from a study of T cells in Graves' hyperthyroidism and ophthalmopathy. Findings and limits, study-wide: The majority of expanded thyroid clonotypes above 0.001 also appeared in blood.

Authors of the study amplified TCR beta CDR3 regions from RNA transcripts. The HTBI primer set drove a first-round RT-PCR of the TCR CDR3. TCRdb re-called the multiplex PCR reads with MiXCR, one entry per CDR3 protein. The table lists roughly 200,000 distinct CDR3 sequences, about a sixth of them singletons. Used for diagnoses were clinical symptoms, serum thyroxine and TRAb, thyroid ultrasound and orbital computed tomography. It was 10 ml of fresh peripheral blood that supplied the PBMCs. A word on this clonotype: Its matching antigen is unknown. Possible read error: a much larger clone is one base away.

Sample: blood. The source of this sequence is a woman between 45 and 65 years old with Graves' hyperthyroidism.

The CDR3 nucleotides are TGTGCCAGCAGCTTATTTCAGGATAGCCCCGAAGCTTTCTTT. It translates to CASSLFQDSPEAFF. The chain carries TRBV7-2 and TRBJ1-1; no clear D. V was cut by 2 bases and J by 8 bases, with 15 bases left in between. The CDR3 covers 14 residues. Germline CDR1 reads SGHTA; CDR2 reads FQGNSA.